These 30 T cell receptor beta chains share one sample of origin, sequenced in a study of blood T cell repertoires in COVID-19. The method was immunoSEQ multiplex PCR; TCRdb's version includes in-frame clones alone and lacks a portion of them. The sample includes roughly 450,000 clones, 90% of them seen just once. Sequenced material: PBMCs or T cells enriched from blood (not recorded which). All receptors derive from a man younger than 30 who had recovered from COVID-19.

The chain has TRBV28 and TRBJ2-1; 11 nucleotides agree with TRBD2. This CDR3 comprises 15 residues. CDR1 and CDR2 from the germline V gene are MDHEN and SYDVKM. Trimming at V came to 5 bases and at J to 8 bases, leaving 8 bases not matched to a gene. The CDR3 spells CASSPLSGRADEQFF. Here the CDR3 DNA reads TGTGCCAGCAGTCCTCTTAGCGGGAGGGCCGATGAGCAGTTCTTC. The full variable domain, completed using reference TRBV28 and TRBJ2-1, is DVKVTQSSRYLVKRTGEKVFLECVQDMDHENMFWYRQDPGLGLRLIYFSYDVKMKEKGDIPEGYSVSREKKERFSLILESASTNQTSMYLCASSPLSGRADEQFFGPGTRLTVL.

The chain links TRBV11-2 to TRBJ2-3; 9 bases are shared with TRBD2. Trimming took 5 bases from V and 1 from J; bases not matched to a gene: 4. The CDR3 loop spans 15 amino acids. CDR1 and CDR2 (germline): SGHAT, FQNNGV. For the CDR3, the DNA is TGTGCCAGCAGCGCTAGCGGGATGGGCACAGATACGCAGTATTTT. It specifies CASSASGMGTDTQYF.

V and J are TRBV7-6 and TRBJ1-1; D gene ambiguous. The length of the CDR3 is 15 residues. Trimming stripped 1 base from V and 1 base from J, with 10 bases between. The V gene's germline CDR1 is SGHVS and CDR2 FNYEAQ. The CDR3 sequence: CASSLGGPGNTEAFF. CDR3 in DNA: TGTGCCAGCAGCTTAGGAGGTCCGGGGAACACTGAAGCTTTCTTT.

The CDR3 DNA follows: TGTGCCATCAGTGAGTGGGGCTCCGAGCCCCAGCATTTT. Its protein product is CAISEWGSEPQHF. The rearrangement joins TRBV10-3 to TRBJ1-5; D is possibly TRBD1 (5 bases). The CDR3 has 13 residues. CDR1 is ENHRY and CDR2 is SYGVKD in the germline V gene. Trimming shortened V by 1 base and J by 8 bases, and 9 bases separated the two germline ends.

The chain has TRBV7-2 and TRBJ2-3; 15 bases agree with TRBD2. This CDR3 is built from 14 residues. With 5 bases clipped from V and 14 bases from J, the junction kept 8 bases outside the gene matches. Germline assignment: CDR1 SGHTA and CDR2 FQGNSA. The CDR3 DNA reads TGTGCCAGCAGCCCCTGGACTAGCGGGGGGGCCGTGTATTTT. This encodes CASSPWTSGGAVYF.

J is TRBJ1-1 and V is TRBV7-3; D uncertain. Between the trimmed V and J ends, which lost 5 bases and 3 bases, there was a span of 13 bases. The germline V gene has CDR1 SGHTA and CDR2 FQGTGA. CDR3 size: 14 residues. The CDR3 DNA is TGTGCCAGCAGCCTTTCTGGTGCGCACACTGAAGCTTTCTTT. Encoded protein: CASSLSGAHTEAFF.

The chain is built from TRBV7-2 and TRBJ1-2; D perhaps matches TRBD1 (5 bases). V was clipped by 3 bases and J by 3 bases, with 8 bases between them. CDR3 length: 13 residues. Germline V gene data show CDR1 as SGHTA and CDR2 as FQGNSA. CDR3 loop: CASSFWGDYGYTF. CDR3 coding DNA: TGTGCCAGCAGCTTCTGGGGGGACTATGGCTACACCTTC.

The J gene is TRBJ2-5, the V gene TRBV5-4, with 10 bases identical to TRBD2. The CDR3 runs 16 residues. J lost 4 bases, V lost 3 bases, and 9 bases had no gene match. Germline CDR1 reads SGHNT; CDR2 reads YYREEE (reference sequence). The CDR3 loop is CASSWGPAGGRETQYF. In DNA form, the CDR3 reads TGTGCCAGCAGCTGGGGGCCAGCGGGGGGGCGAGAGACCCAGTACTTC.

This chain uses TRBV3-1 (or the pseudogene TRBV3-2) with TRBJ1-4, with 10 bases fitting TRBD1. The germline V gene has CDR1 LGHDT and CDR2 YNNKEL (reference sequence). V trimming: 3 bases; J trimming: 8 bases; junction bases outside the gene matches: 3. The CDR3 spans 14 residues. CDR3: CASSHRDRGEKLFF. The DNA for the CDR3 is TGTGCCAGCAGCCATCGGGACAGGGGCGAAAAACTGTTTTTT.

J is TRBJ1-2 and V is TRBV11-2, with a tentative D call TRBD1 (6 bases). In germline, CDR1 is SGHAT, CDR2 FQNNGV. The V and J ends lost 5 bases and 7 bases respectively, with 20 bases between them. This CDR3 spans 15 amino acids. CDR3 DNA sequence: TGTGCCAGCAGCACCACGACAGGACCAATGGTTGGCTACACCTTC. It translates to CASSTTTGPMVGYTF.

The chain links TRBV3-1 (or the pseudogene TRBV3-2) to TRBJ1-2; D unresolved. The CDR3 contains 15 residues. CDR1 is LGHDT, CDR2 YNNKEL, per germline (reference sequence). V dropped 2 bases and J dropped 6 bases, with 16 bases sitting between them. The CDR3 here is CASSQPSERVNGYTF. The CDR3 nucleotides read TGTGCCAGCAGCCAACCCTCTGAGAGGGTGAATGGCTACACCTTC.

The V call is TRBV27, the J call TRBJ1-5; 8 bases match TRBD1. After removal of 5 bases from V and 0 bases from J, the junction contained 3 bases not matched to a gene. The CDR3 runs 15 residues. Looked up from germline, CDR1 is MNHEY and CDR2 is SMNVEV (reference sequence). The CDR3: CASSPGQGSNQPQHF. The CDR3 nucleotides are TGTGCCAGCAGTCCTGGACAGGGTAGCAATCAGCCCCAGCATTTT.

In the case of this clone: It may be a read error: a sequence one base away is much more abundant. This chain uses TRBV7-3 with TRBJ1-1, with TRBD1 identical over 10 bases. The CDR3 covers 13 residues. Germline-derived CDR1 and CDR2 are SGHTA and FQGTGA. Trimming cost V 4 bases and J 4 bases; bases outside gene matches: 0. CDR3 DNA: TGTGCCAGCAGCTGGACAGGGGGCACTGAAGCTTTCTTT. This codes for CASSWTGGTEAFF.

The chain carries TRBV28 and TRBJ1-2; 7 nucleotides align to TRBD1. CDR3 length: 14 residues. V dropped 4 bases and J dropped 4; count of bases not matched to a gene: 6. The germline CDR1 and CDR2 sequences are MDHEN and SYDVKM. The CDR3: CASSSGQELYGYTF. CDR3 DNA: TGTGCCAGCAGTTCAGGACAGGAGCTCTATGGCTACACCTTC.

The chain couples TRBV11-3 to TRBJ1-6; no firm D call. Germline CDR1 SGHNT, CDR2 YENEEA. This CDR3 comprises 15 residues. The V and J ends lost 1 base and 7 bases respectively, with 11 bases between them. Written as DNA, the CDR3 is TGTGCCAGCAGCTTAGGGGCGAGAAAGAATTCACCCCTCCACTTT. Protein: CASSLGARKNSPLHF.

V usage is TRBV7-8 and J usage is TRBJ2-1; no definite D call. This CDR3 has 12 residues. The V gene lost 3 bases and the J gene lost 9 bases, with 9 bases spanning the gap. Germline-derived CDR1 and CDR2 are SGHVS and FQNEAQ. The DNA of the CDR3 is TGTGCCAGCAGCTTCTCCTCCCTTGAGCAGTTCTTC. Protein sequence: CASSFSSLEQFF.

V is TRBV5-4 and J is TRBJ1-2; weak D call: TRBD1 (6 bases). The CDR3 is 12 residues long. V lost 4 bases and J lost 10, with 14 bases in between. From germline, CDR1 is SGHNT and CDR2 YYREEE (reference sequence). CDR3 DNA sequence: TGTGCCAGCAGCCAGGGACACGCCGACTACACCTTC. Protein sequence: CASSQGHADYTF.

This sequence joins TRBV3-1 (or the pseudogene TRBV3-2) and TRBJ2-3, with unresolved D. The CDR3 totals 15 residues. The V gene's germline CDR1 is LGHDT and CDR2 YNNKEL (reference sequence). V shed 1 base and J shed 3 bases, with 11 bases lying between them. The CDR3: CASSQGLVGTDTQYF. For the CDR3, the DNA is TGTGCCAGCAGCCAAGGTTTAGTCGGGACAGATACGCAGTATTTT.

The V gene is TRBV27, the J gene TRBJ1-1; TRBD1 aligns across 9 bases. The CDR3 covers 16 residues. The J segment lost 1 base and the V segment lost 5 bases, leaving 8 bases of the junction unmatched. Germline V gene lookup returns CDR1 MNHEY and CDR2 SMNVEV (reference sequence). The CDR3 region has the DNA TGTGCCAGCAGTCGGCCGGACAGGGGAAGGAACACTGAAGCTTTCTTT. Residues: CASSRPDRGRNTEAFF.

The gene calls are TRBV5-1 and TRBJ2-2; 14 bases are shared with TRBD2. The V gene end was trimmed by 4 bases and the J gene end by 4 bases; junction bases not matched to a gene: 9. Germline values: CDR1 SGHRS, CDR2 YFSETQ. This CDR3 has 18 residues. DNA for the CDR3: TGCGCCAGCAGCCTGGGGACTAGCGGGAGTAGTAGCACCGGGGAGCTGTTTTTT. Protein sequence: CASSLGTSGSSSTGELFF. Filled out from reference TRBV5-1 and TRBJ2-2, the complete variable domain reads KAGVTQTPRYLIKTRGQQVTLSCSPISGHRSVSWYQQTPGQGLQFLFEYFSETQRNKGNFPGRFSGRQFSNSRSEMNVSTLELGDSALYLCASSLGTSGSSSTGELFFGEGSRLTVL.

V usage is TRBV5-1 and J usage is TRBJ2-3; 8 bases fit TRBD2. With 4 bases clipped from V and 4 bases from J, the junction kept 5 bases outside the gene matches. This CDR3 comprises 14 residues. CDR1 and CDR2 (germline): SGHRS, YFSETQ. CDR3: CASSNSGVPDTQYF. DNA of the CDR3: TGCGCCAGCAGCAATAGCGGGGTCCCAGATACGCAGTATTTT.

This clone showed up just once. The chain couples TRBV2 to TRBJ1-2; D is perhaps TRBD1 (5 bases). Germline-derived CDR1 and CDR2 are SNHLY and FYNNEI. This CDR3 has 14 amino acids. Trimming left V 6 bases short and J 4 bases short, with 15 bases between. The DNA for the CDR3 is TGTGCCAGCAGAGCCAGGGCGGGAGGCTATGGCTACACCTTC. This codes for CASRARAGGYGYTF.

The J gene is TRBJ1-4, the V gene TRBV25-1, with a weak D call TRBD1 (6 bases). The CDR3 spans 16 residues. The V and J ends lost 4 bases and 0 bases respectively, with 12 bases between them. Germline lookup yields CDR1 MGHDK and CDR2 SYGVNS. In nucleotides, the CDR3 is TGTGCCAGCAGTGCGAGAAACAGGGCAACTAATGAAAAACTGTTTTTT. Amino acid sequence: CASSARNRATNEKLFF.

The chain recombines TRBV5-1 with TRBJ1-3; the match to TRBD1 covers 11 bases. Unmatched junction bases numbered 10, after V lost 4 bases and J lost 4 bases. The CDR3 has 17 residues. CDR1 SGHRS and CDR2 YFSETQ come from the germline V gene. DNA for the CDR3: TGCGCCAGCAGCACCGTCGGACAGGGGGCCTCCGGAAACACCATATATTTT. Translated: CASSTVGQGASGNTIYF.

J is TRBJ1-5 and V is TRBV5-6; 11 bases agree with TRBD1. The V segment lost 4 bases and the J segment 6 bases; nucleotides outside the gene matches: 6. From germline, CDR1 is SGHDT and CDR2 YYEEEE. The CDR3 extends over 15 amino acids. The CDR3 coding sequence is TGTGCCAGCAGCCAAGGACAGGGGGCAGTTCAGCCCCAGCATTTT. As protein: CASSQGQGAVQPQHF. The complete variable domain, with remaining parts taken from reference TRBV5-6 and TRBJ1-5, reads DAGVTQSPTHLIKTRGQQVTLRCSPKSGHDTVSWYQQALGQGPQFIFQYYEEEERQRGNFPDRFSGHQFPNYSSELNVNALLLGDSALYLCASSQGQGAVQPQHFGDGTRLSIL.

The gene calls are TRBV5-4 and TRBJ1-6; D remains ambiguous. The germline V gene has CDR1 SGHNT and CDR2 YYREEE (reference sequence). V shed 0 bases and J shed 0 bases, with 4 bases lying between them. CDR3 length equals 15 residues. Written as DNA, the CDR3 is TGTGCCAGCAGCTTGGACAGCTCCTATAATTCACCCCTCCACTTT. Its protein product is CASSLDSSYNSPLHF.

The chain links TRBV2 to TRBJ1-2; TRBD1 might be the D (6 bases). The V gene's germline CDR1 is SNHLY and CDR2 FYNNEI. V was cut by 7 bases and J by 8 bases, with 23 bases left in between. There are 15 residues in the CDR3. Here the CDR3 reads CASNLLVSGVSGYTF. CDR3 nucleotides: TGTGCCAGCAATTTGTTGGTGTCAGGGGTGAGCGGCTACACCTTC.

J is TRBJ2-6 and V is TRBV28; D unclear. V was pared by 0 bases and J by 3 bases, with 9 bases between. The CDR3 length is 16 residues. Germline V gene lookup returns CDR1 MDHEN and CDR2 SYDVKM. The DNA of the CDR3 is TGTGCCAGCAGTTTATGGGCAGGTGGTGGGGCCAACGTCCTGACTTTC. As protein: CASSLWAGGGANVLTF.

The V gene is TRBV14, the J gene TRBJ2-2; perhaps TRBD2 as D (6 bases). The CDR3 spans 16 residues. Trimming pared 2 bases from V and 1 base from J, leaving 11 bases between. The germline CDR1 and CDR2 sequences are SGHDN and FVKESK. In DNA, the CDR3 is TGTGCCAGCAGCCAAATTTGGGGGGAGAACACCGGGGAGCTGTTTTTT. It is translated as CASSQIWGENTGELFF.

The V call is TRBV30, the J call TRBJ1-1; D perhaps matches TRBD1 (5 bases). V was pared by 4 bases and J by 4 bases, with 13 bases between. The CDR3 totals 13 residues. Germline V gene sequence: CDR1 GTSNPN, CDR2 SVGIG (reference sequence). The CDR3 DNA reads as TGTGCCTGGACTCCTTCGGGGGTCACTGAAGCTTTCTTT. Translation gives CAWTPSGVTEAFF.